This TCR beta chain emerged from a study of T cell clones after liver transplantation. Across the whole study: Draws occurred before transplant, before withdrawal, and after complete or failed withdrawal. Study results and caveats: Migration into the graft, not deletion, may explain lost graft donor-reactive T cells. A larger donor-reactive than third-party decline suggested partial antigen-specific deletion.

A remark on this clone: Its antigen is currently unknown.

Germline CDR1 reads SGHTA; CDR2 reads FQGTGA. The V end was cut by 5 bases, the J end by 4 bases, with 10 bases between. The CDR3 consists of 13 residues. The protocol was immunoSEQ multiplex PCR, while the TCRdb copy is restricted to in-frame clones and leaves out a portion. The table records some 34,000 clones, around 95% of them present only once. The clonotype comes from a human patient who received a liver transplant. Some T cells may be supplied by the graft donor. The rearrangement joins TRBV7-3 to TRBJ2-3; D is possibly TRBD2 (6 bases). The sample consisted of CD8+ T cells from blood, taken 12 months after liver transplant. This CDR3 is CASSDGGADTQYF. The CDR3 DNA follows: TGTGCCAGCAGCGACGGAGGGGCAGATACGCAGTATTTT.